The subject of this entry is one T cell receptor beta chain. The target antigen is unknown. Sequencing used immunoSEQ multiplex PCR; TCRdb keeps in-frame clones, though not all of them. The sample lists about 67,000 clones; 70% to 90% were seen once. V trimming: 5 bases; J trimming: 7 bases; junction bases outside the gene matches: 11. The V gene's germline CDR1 is SGHTA and CDR2 FQGNSA. This CDR3 is built from 18 residues. These data originate in a study of OX40 agonist ivuxolimab in advanced cancers. Sampling of blood occurred at baseline, cycle 4 day 1, and cycle 7 day 1. General study points: In the 0.1 to 3.0 mg/kg range, CD4+ and CD8+ blood T cells had expanded clonally by week 6.

The origin of this receptor is an adult with an advanced solid tumor such as melanoma, head and neck, liver or kidney cancer. The sample consisted of CD4+ or CD8+ T cells sorted from blood, taken in a trial of the OX40 agonist ivuxolimab. This chain connects TRBV7-2 to TRBJ2-2, with 15 bases matching TRBD2. CDR3 DNA: TGTGCCAGCAGCCCAGGACTAGCGGGGGGGCTATTTATCGGGGAGCTGTTTTTT. It is translated as CASSPGLAGGLFIGELFF.